This TCR beta chain was sequenced in a study of T cell responses to AZD1222 COVID-19 vaccine. Study outcomes and limitations: White British donors predominated, females outnumbered males, and clonal diversity was possibly underestimated. Among vaccine-associated CD4 TCRs, coverage spanned spike, with dominance at 160-218 and 743-854. There were repertoire samples only from the period after the peak T cell response. Two AZD1222 administrations were followed by greater Spike-specific TCR breadth and depth.

In the case of this clone: Its antigen is unknown.

Assay used: immunoSEQ multiplex PCR; TCRdb lists only in-frame clones, some missing. The sample lists around 140,000 clones; 85% were seen once. Germline CDR1 reads SGHDT; CDR2 reads YYEEEE. The V and J ends lost 2 bases and 6 bases respectively, with 9 bases between them. The CDR3 loop spans 13 amino acids. Sequences were derived from peripheral blood, sampled 28 days after the second dose of the MenACWY control vaccine. The chain carries TRBV5-6 and TRBJ2-4, with D perhaps TRBD1 or TRBD2 (5 bases each). The clonotype was recovered from an adult who received the MenACWY meningococcal vaccine as a control. CDR3 region: CASSLTGPNIQYF. The CDR3 region has the DNA TGTGCCAGCAGCTTAACGGGACCAAACATTCAGTACTTC.